These T cell receptor beta chains were read from a single sample in a study of Graves' ophthalmopathy and Graves' hyperthyroidism. TCRdb reprocessed the multiplex PCR reads via MiXCR and lists one record per CDR3 protein. The sample has about 340,000 distinct CDR3 sequences; 17% are singletons. Input material: peripheral blood. The receptors were gathered from an adult man with Graves' ophthalmopathy. The conserved cysteine and the conserved F or W are not part of the CDR3 here. The order of the fields is J gene, V gene, clone size, CDR3 protein. Size tells how often a clone was seen (once, few, many) or the class of an expanded clone, and some rows leave it out.

>TRBJ1-5|TRBV6-1|NA
ASSEAFGLESNQPQP
>TRBJ2-6|TRBV24-1|many
ATSDTGRTSGANVLT
>TRBJ2-5|TRBV10-3|many
AISRPGGVETQY
>TRBJ1-6|TRBV6-2/TRBV6-3|NA
ASTRKGGGAYNSPLH
>TRBJ1-2|TRBV20-1|many
SAPKRGFYGYT
>TRBJ1-1|TRBV6-5|many
ASSRANKAF
>TRBJ2-5|TRBV30|many
AWRAGKETQY
>TRBJ1-6|TRBV27|many
ASRDRLNSPLH
>TRBJ1-5|TRBV2|many
ASSMDSYRFGQPQH
>TRBJ2-2|TRBV24-1|many
ATGWNTGELF
>TRBJ2-2|TRBV10-3|many
AISRTSGTLGELF
>TRBJ1-2|TRBV19|many
ASSISAGGGYT
>TRBJ1-1|TRBV18|NA
ASSPGGQGDWYTEAF
>TRBJ1-2|TRBV6-2/TRBV6-3|many
ATQLIQSPDGYT
>TRBJ2-7|TRBV28|many
ASSLGQVSYEQY
>TRBJ2-5|TRBV10-3|many
AISGSSGVYQETQY
>TRBJ1-1|TRBV4-1|many
ASSQDAARATEAF
>TRBJ1-2|TRBV7-9|many
ASSLGASNYGYT
>TRBJ2-7|TRBV6-1|NA
ASSEFGAGGLGEQY
>TRBJ1-5|TRBV3-1|many
ASSQARDRSNQPQH
>TRBJ2-7|TRBV20-1|many
SAKPGAYEQY
>TRBJ2-3|TRBV6-2/TRBV6-3|many
ASSYLNSGPGSDTQY
>TRBJ1-1|TRBV19|many
ASSIVNRANTEAF
>TRBJ2-7|TRBV30|many
AWSVPRGSYEQY
>TRBJ1-3|TRBV6-5|many
ASKEQGAGGNTIY
>TRBJ1-3|TRBV6-2/TRBV6-3|NA
ASSRGSGNTIY
>TRBJ1-1|TRBV5-1|many
ASSGESGTPVVEAF
>TRBJ1-2|TRBV20-1|many
SAKQGYYGYT
>TRBJ2-7|TRBV20-1|many
SAAKDRAYEQY
>TRBJ1-6|TRBV20-1|many
SALPRNNSPLH
>TRBJ2-2|TRBV4-1|many
ASSQDLSGSFTGELF
>TRBJ2-7|TRBV7-8|many
ASSPGQGAFYEQY
>TRBJ2-7|TRBV7-2|NA
ASSLQSGLSYEQY
>TRBJ1-2|TRBV7-9|few
ASSLVGTSNYGYT
>TRBJ2-7|TRBV6-2/TRBV6-3|many
ASTNLGTGAFGSYEQY
>TRBJ1-2|TRBV27|many
ASSSPRDAGYT
>TRBJ1-6|TRBV6-2/TRBV6-3|NA
ASILRQGGAGSPLH
>TRBJ1-1|TRBV6-1|few
ASSPQLTDPEAF
>TRBJ2-1|TRBV28|many
ASSTASGGASVNEQF
>TRBJ1-2|TRBV20-1|many
SAPDGRGYGYT
>TRBJ2-7|TRBV11-2|NA
ASSLRGITVYEQY
>TRBJ2-7|TRBV6-1|many
ASSENRDRRALTYEQY
>TRBJ1-2|TRBV28|many
ASSLSYGTGKYGYT
>TRBJ1-1|TRBV9|many
ASSQQGGVTEAF
>TRBJ2-1|TRBV11-2|many
ASSFEPNEQF
>TRBJ1-2|TRBV30|many
AWKLQVNYGYT
>TRBJ1-2|TRBV6-5|many
ASSSEDGGDGYT
>TRBJ1-6|TRBV6-5|NA
ASSYKGGSPLH
>TRBJ1-1|TRBV5-6|many
ASSLDWGGTEAF
>TRBJ1-1|TRBV15|many
ATRSTPGPGDDTEAF
>TRBJ1-1|TRBV24-1|many
ATSHARNTEAF
>TRBJ2-7|TRBV27|many
ASSRRGSDEQY
>TRBJ2-5|TRBV27|many
ASSFFDSNQETQY
>TRBJ2-5|TRBV6-2/TRBV6-3|many
ASSPSGGKETQY